In this sample, the clone carrying this T cell receptor beta chain turned up many times. This specimen belongs to a study of T-cell reconstitution after alpha-beta-depleted transplantation in children. Germline CDR1 reads SNHLY; CDR2 reads FYNNEI. V lost 7 bases and J lost 3; bases outside the gene matches: 5. The CDR3 covers 13 residues. The TCRbeta library was prepared with unique molecular identifiers. From the PCR reads, TCRdb called clonotypes with MiXCR, one entry per CDR3 protein. The table lists 170,000 or so distinct CDR3 sequences, approximately 6.6% of them singletons. This TCR derives from a human donor who donated a stem cell graft to a child with Wiskott-Aldrich syndrome. This chain uses TRBV2 with TRBJ2-7; 8 bases map to TRBD1. The sequences come from PBMCs from the stem cell graft donor, collected from the stem cell graft. CDR3 loop: CASTRDRNYEQYF. The CDR3 coding sequence is TGTGCCAGCACCCGGGACAGGAACTACGAGCAGTACTTC.